Described below is a single T cell receptor (beta chain) sequence and its context. Its antigen is unknown. Prepared libraries of TCR beta cDNA carried unique molecular identifiers. TCRdb ran MiXCR on the PCR reads and lists one entry per CDR3 protein. The data contain roughly 870,000 distinct CDR3 sequences, about 53% of them singletons. The CDR3 length is 18 residues. These data are taken from a study of post-analysis software for immune sequencing data. Study-wide results and caveats: Samples from one preparation batch, clustered by F measure, grouped strongly together. Higher frequency in patients than in controls was seen for roughly five TRBV segments, with TRBV5-6, TRBV5-1 and TRBV20-1 among them.

V gene TRBV21-1 combines with J gene TRBJ2-5; the D segment call TRBD1 is taken from the table without a DNA check. TRBV21-1 is a pseudogene. Specimen: blood. The sequence was collected from a girl aged 5-17 years with multiple sclerosis. The CDR3 is CASSKFKGCPHGGETQYF. The CDR3 region has the DNA TGTGCCAGCAGCAAATTCAAGGGTTGTCCACATGGGGGGGAGACCCAGTACTTC.